The rows below give T cell receptor beta chains drawn from one sample of a study of blood T cell repertoires in COVID-19. Sequencing used immunoSEQ multiplex PCR; TCRdb keeps in-frame clones, though not all of them. This table holds some 150,000 clones, just under 90% found once. Sample: peripheral blood. These TCRs come from a woman aged 50 to 60 with active or convalescent COVID-19. The CDR3 runs from the conserved cysteine through the conserved F or W. A D gene is named only where the DNA matches it firmly. The listing skips clone size in some rows; elsewhere it reads once, few, many or a size class.

TRBJ1-1 | . | . | TRBV12-3/TRBV12-4 | CASSIQGWTEAFF | TGTGCCAGCAGCATACAGGGTTGGACTGAAGCTTTCTTT
TRBJ2-6 | . | TRBD1 | TRBV3-1/TRBV3-2 | CATGPGTGFTGANVLTF | TGTGCCACCGGGCCCGGGACAGGGTTTACTGGGGCCAACGTCCTGACTTTC
TRBJ2-7 | . | TRBD2 | TRBV11-2 | CASSLASWGGFPYEQYF | TGTGCCAGCAGCTTAGCTTCATGGGGAGGGTTCCCCTACGAGCAGTACTTC
TRBJ1-2 | few | . | TRBV2 | CATRQERRTTYGYTF | TGTGCCACCCGACAGGAACGCAGAACCACCTATGGCTACACCTTC
TRBJ1-1 | . | . | TRBV15 | CATSRGRGGFTEAFF | TGTGCCACCAGCCGCGGGCGGGGGGGTTTCACTGAAGCTTTCTTT
TRBJ2-2 | . | . | TRBV28 | CASSFGQSSTGELFF | TGTGCCAGCAGTTTTGGACAGTCGAGCACCGGGGAGCTGTTTTTT
TRBJ1-5 | . | TRBD1 | TRBV29-1 | CSVPSWGTGHQPQHF | TGCAGCGTCCCCAGTTGGGGGACAGGGCATCAGCCCCAGCATTTT
TRBJ1-1 | . | . | TRBV18 | CASGRARNTEAFF | TGTGCCAGCGGGAGAGCACGGAACACTGAAGCTTTCTTT
TRBJ1-1 | . | . | TRBV6-5 | CASSYRNTEAFF | TGTGCCAGCAGTTACCGGAACACTGAAGCTTTCTTT
TRBJ1-6 | many | . | TRBV18 | CASSTGTGSPLHF | TGTGCCAGCTCAACAGGGACGGGGTCACCCCTCCACTTT
TRBJ1-4 | . | . | TRBV21-1 | CASSRQGRPEKLFF | TGTGCCAGCAGCAGACAGGGGCGCCCTGAAAAACTGTTTTTT
TRBJ2-7 | . | . | TRBV27 | CASSLLAYEQYF | TGTGCCAGCAGTTTATTGGCATACGAGCAGTACTTC
TRBJ1-1 | few | . | TRBV20-1 | CSARPLTEAFF | TGCAGTGCTAGACCCTTGACAGAAGCTTTCTTT
TRBJ1-5 | . | TRBD1 | TRBV6-6 | CASRDPGTGLGQPQHF | TGTGCCAGCAGAGACCCCGGGACAGGGCTCGGACAGCCCCAGCATTTT
TRBJ1-1 | . | . | TRBV7-9 | CASSLTVNTEAFF | TGTGCCAGCAGCTTGACAGTGAACACTGAAGCTTTCTTT
TRBJ1-1 | . | TRBD1 | TRBV28 | CASSSGTGINTEAFF | TGTGCCAGCAGTTCCGGGACAGGAATCAACACTGAAGCTTTCTTT
TRBJ1-1 | . | TRBD1 | TRBV19 | CASSTSYSGGVEAFF | TGTGCCAGTAGTACAAGCTACTCAGGGGGCGTTGAAGCTTTCTTT
TRBJ2-4 | . | . | TRBV19 | CASRYQGSKNIQYF | TGTGCCAGTAGGTACCAGGGAAGCAAAAACATTCAGTACTTC
TRBJ2-3 | . | TRBD2 | TRBV7-7 | CASSLARAAGGPPPSADTQYF | TGTGCTAGCAGCTTAGCGCGGGCAGCGGGAGGGCCGCCCCCCTCTGCAGATACGCAGTATTTT
TRBJ2-1 | . | TRBD1 | TRBV24-1 | CATSDPTGEPYNEQFF | TGTGCCACCAGTGACCCGACAGGGGAGCCCTACAATGAGCAGTTCTTC
TRBJ2-7 | . | . | TRBV5-1 | CASSFSSGLPGSSYEQYF | TGCGCCAGCAGCTTCTCCTCCGGATTACCGGGTAGCTCCTACGAGCAGTACTTC
TRBJ2-1 | many | . | TRBV6-4 | CASSDLGGGNEQFF | TGTGCCAGCAGTGATTTAGGGGGTGGAAATGAGCAGTTCTTC
TRBJ2-2 | . | TRBD1 | TRBV6-5 | CASRTGATGELFF | TGTGCCAGCAGGACAGGGGCCACCGGGGAGCTGTTTTTT
TRBJ1-2 | few | . | TRBV28 | CASRRNYGYTF | TGTGCCAGCAGGAGGAACTATGGCTACACCTTC
TRBJ2-5 | . | TRBD1 | TRBV4-1 | CASSLQGSETQYF | TGCGCCAGCAGCCTACAGGGGTCAGAGACCCAGTACTTC
TRBJ2-5 | . | TRBD1 | TRBV5-4 | CASSLGQVFTLETQYF | TGTGCCAGCAGCCTTGGACAGGTTTTTACGTTGGAGACCCAGTACTTC
TRBJ1-2 | . | . | TRBV6-5 | CASSQTGSYGYTF | TGTGCCAGCAGTCAGACAGGTTCCTATGGCTACACCTTC
TRBJ1-5 | . | . | TRBV30 | CAWSVRAGGFGNQPQHF | TGTGCCTGGAGTGTAAGGGCGGGGGGATTCGGGAATCAGCCCCAGCATTTT
TRBJ1-6 | few | TRBD1 | TRBV7-9 | CASSVGQGASPLHF | TGTGCCAGCAGCGTTGGCCAGGGGGCCTCACCCCTCCACTTT
TRBJ1-2 | . | . | TRBV7-2 | CASSLDPGNYGYTF | TGTGCCAGCAGCTTAGATCCGGGTAACTATGGCTACACCTTC
TRBJ2-1 | . | . | TRBV29-1 | CSVEGSSYNEQFF | TGCAGCGTTGAGGGGAGCTCCTACAATGAGCAGTTCTTC
TRBJ2-7 | . | . | TRBV2 | CASSEAYTNEQYF | TGTGCCAGCAGTGAAGCGTACACGAACGAGCAGTACTTC
TRBJ1-1 | . | . | TRBV7-8 | CASSSMAGEGMNTEAFF | TGTGCCAGCAGCTCCATGGCCGGGGAGGGGATGAACACTGAAGCTTTCTTT
TRBJ1-1 | . | . | TRBV9 | CASSPTDIDPNTEAFF | TGTGCCAGCAGCCCCACGGACATTGACCCGAACACTGAAGCTTTCTTT
TRBJ2-3 | . | TRBD2 | TRBV2 | CASSGPLLAPYTDTQYF | TGTGCCAGCAGTGGCCCCTTACTAGCGCCATACACAGATACGCAGTATTTT
TRBJ2-3 | . | TRBD1 | TRBV7-9 | CASSSWGQTGGSTDTQYF | TGTGCCAGCAGCTCCTGGGGCCAGACAGGGGGAAGCACAGATACGCAGTATTTT
TRBJ2-7 | . | TRBD1 | TRBV5-8 | CASSPTGTGGYEQYF | TGTGCCAGCAGCCCGACCGGGACAGGGGGCTACGAGCAGTACTTC
TRBJ2-3 | . | TRBD2 | TRBV24-1 | CATSESGRTTDTQYF | TGTGCCACCAGTGAGTCCGGGAGGACCACAGATACGCAGTATTTT
TRBJ2-1 | once | TRBD2 | TRBV6-5 | CASSWTGGFYNEQFF | TGTGCCAGCAGTTGGACCGGGGGGTTCTACAATGAGCAGTTCTTC
TRBJ1-5 | . | . | TRBV20-1 | CSASEGTYSNQPQHF | TGCAGTGCTAGTGAGGGGACTTATAGCAATCAGCCCCAGCATTTT
TRBJ2-5 | once | . | TRBV7-2 | CASSYRTPKQETQYF | TGTGCCAGCAGTTACCGAACACCGAAACAAGAGACCCAGTACTTC
TRBJ1-1 | . | . | TRBV5-1 | CASSLSQGFNTEAFF | TGCGCCAGCAGCTTGTCCCAGGGATTCAACACTGAAGCTTTCTTT
TRBJ2-5 | . | . | TRBV7-2 | CASSPPQGGRETQYF | TGTGCCAGCAGCCCCCCGCAGGGGGGTAGGGAGACCCAGTACTTC
TRBJ2-7 | . | . | TRBV10-3 | CAISEGEYEQYF | TGTGCCATCAGTGAGGGAGAGTACGAGCAGTACTTC
TRBJ1-5 | . | TRBD1 | TRBV7-9 | CASSLTGVGNQPQHF | TGTGCCAGCAGCTTGACAGGGGTGGGCAATCAGCCCCAGCATTTT
TRBJ2-6 | few | . | TRBV19 | CASSSVSSGANVLTF | TGTGCCAGTAGCTCAGTCTCGTCTGGGGCCAACGTCCTGACTTTC
TRBJ1-1 | once | TRBD1 | TRBV29-1 | CSVGQGAVTEAFF | TGCAGCGTAGGCCAGGGGGCGGTCACTGAAGCTTTCTTT
TRBJ2-5 | . | TRBD2 | TRBV19 | CASSIASGGPQETQYF | TGTGCCAGTAGTATAGCTAGCGGGGGGCCTCAAGAGACCCAGTACTTC
TRBJ2-7 | few | TRBD1 | TRBV7-2 | CASSLEGAGGTYEQYF | TGTGCCAGCAGCTTAGAGGGGGCAGGGGGTACCTACGAGCAGTACTTC
TRBJ1-1 | . | . | TRBV19 | CASRLRVEVLLTEAFF | TGTGCCAGTAGACTCAGGGTAGAGGTCCTCCTCACTGAAGCTTTCTTT
TRBJ2-7 | . | . | TRBV27 | CASSFGQASYEQYF | TGTGCCAGCAGTTTTGGTCAGGCTTCCTACGAGCAGTACTTC
TRBJ2-5 | . | TRBD2 | TRBV7-2 | CASSPAGLAGETQYF | TGTGCCAGCAGCCCGGCGGGACTAGCGGGAGAGACCCAGTACTTC
TRBJ2-7 | . | TRBD2 | TRBV6-2/TRBV6-3 | CASSYSGPSGVYEQYF | TGTGCCAGCAGTTACTCGGGTCCTAGCGGGGTATACGAGCAGTACTTC
TRBJ1-1 | . | . | TRBV18 | CASSPSGPGHRRHTEAFF | TGTGCCAGCTCACCAAGTGGTCCGGGACATCGACGGCACACTGAAGCTTTCTTT
TRBJ1-5 | few | . | TRBV10-3 | CAISRTAPISNQPQHF | TGTGCCATCAGTAGGACAGCACCGATCAGCAATCAGCCCCAGCATTTT